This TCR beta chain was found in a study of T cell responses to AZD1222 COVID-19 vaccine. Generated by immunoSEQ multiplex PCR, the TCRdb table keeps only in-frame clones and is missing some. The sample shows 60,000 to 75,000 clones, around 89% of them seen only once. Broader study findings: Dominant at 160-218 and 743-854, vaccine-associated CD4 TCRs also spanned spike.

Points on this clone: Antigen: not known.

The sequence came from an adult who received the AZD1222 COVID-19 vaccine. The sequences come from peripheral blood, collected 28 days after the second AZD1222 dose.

The CDR3 nucleotides are TGTGCCAGCAGCTTTGAGACAGGGGGCCGGGAGACCCAGTACTTC. It translates to CASSFETGGRETQYF. The chain combines TRBV5-4 with TRBJ2-5, with TRBD1 matching over 10 bases. The CDR3 has 15 residues. V dropped 2 bases and J dropped 5; count of bases not matched to a gene: 6. The germline gives CDR1 SGHNT, CDR2 YYREEE (reference sequence).